The entry below gives a single T cell receptor (beta chain) sequence along with its context. Antigen specificity is unknown. These data come from a study of Ad26.COV2.S vaccination and SARS-CoV-2 variants. Turning to the study itself: Ad26.COV2.S shots went into the muscle once or twice, 56 days apart.

Clones were read by immunoSEQ multiplex PCR, and TCRdb kept only the in-frame ones, dropping some. Here the sample spans some 300,000 clones, around four fifths being singletons. Sample treatment: some 20 received Ad26.COV2.S at low or high dose, single or two shots; roughly five received placebo; per-sample allocation not given. Day 63 after the first injection of vaccine or placebo was the sampling time. This CDR3 spans 19 amino acids. Germline values: CDR1 MNHNY, CDR2 SVGAGI (reference sequence). V gave up 5 bases and J gave up 0 bases; unmatched junction bases: 15. Whole-study results and caveats: Recipients of vaccine and of placebo showed similar breadth of their non-spike TCR repertoires. The placebo group had lower spike-specific TCR breadth than the vaccine recipients did.

The clonotype comes from a person between 18 and 59 years old who received the Ad26.COV2.S COVID-19 vaccine or a placebo. The source was peripheral blood, collected in a trial of Ad26.COV2.S vaccine versus placebo. The chain joins TRBV6-6 to TRBJ1-3; 8 bases fit TRBD1. CDR3 sequence reads: CASSLTTGAAFGSGNTIYF. The CDR3 DNA reads as TGTGCCAGCAGTCTAACGACAGGGGCCGCCTTTGGCTCTGGAAACACCATATATTTT.